This is a list of T cell receptor beta chains from one sample in a study of blood T cell repertoires in COVID-19. This table comes from immunoSEQ multiplex PCR, and its TCRdb copy is limited to in-frame clones, with some not included. This table has some 100,000 clones, around 93% appearing once. Material: peripheral blood. These receptors were collected from a man in his forties or fifties with acute or convalescent COVID-19. The CDR3 runs from the conserved cysteine through the conserved F or W. A D gene is named only where the DNA matches it firmly. Some rows have no size entry. The others give once, few or many, or a class for an expanded clone.

DNA	CDR3	J	V	size	D
TGCGCCAGCAGCACGGGGACAGGGGACACCGGGGAGCTGTTTTTT	CASSTGTGDTGELFF	TRBJ2-2	TRBV5-1	NA	TRBD1
TGTGCCAGCAGTGTGGGCAGGTTCTACGAGCAGTACTTC	CASSVGRFYEQYF	TRBJ2-7	TRBV2	NA	NA
TGTGCCAGCAGTTTCATCGGGACAGTGGATGGCTACACCTTC	CASSFIGTVDGYTF	TRBJ1-2	TRBV6-2/TRBV6-3	NA	TRBD1
TGTGCCAGCTCACCTCAGGGAACTGAAGCTTTCTTT	CASSPQGTEAFF	TRBJ1-1	TRBV18	NA	NA
TGTGCCAGCAGCTACCCCGGAGGGACTAGCGATACGCAGTATTTT	CASSYPGGTSDTQYF	TRBJ2-3	TRBV7-8	NA	TRBD2
TGTGCCAGCAGTTATCGACAGGCCCACACCATATATTTT	CASSYRQAHTIYF	TRBJ1-3	TRBV6-5	NA	NA
TGTGCCAGCAGCGTCGCGACTAGGGACATTCAGTACTTC	CASSVATRDIQYF	TRBJ2-4	TRBV9	once	NA
TGTGCCAGCAGTGACCCGATGGGGGGGGCTGCCGGGGAGCTGTTTTTT	CASSDPMGGAAGELFF	TRBJ2-2	TRBV2	NA	NA
TGCGCCAGCAGCTTGGCTCTTGGGACAGGGGATTCACCCCTCCACTTT	CASSLALGTGDSPLHF	TRBJ1-6	TRBV5-1	once	TRBD1
TGTGCCTGGAGCGGAGGGAATTTTAATTCACCCCTCCACTTT	CAWSGGNFNSPLHF	TRBJ1-6	TRBV30	NA	NA
TGTGCCAGCTCACCGAGGGGGCACACTGAAGCTTTCTTT	CASSPRGHTEAFF	TRBJ1-1	TRBV18	NA	TRBD1
TGTGCCAGCAGCCCTCGGACTAGCGGGGAAGTATTCAATGAGCAGTTCTTC	CASSPRTSGEVFNEQFF	TRBJ2-1	TRBV7-9	NA	TRBD2
TGTGTCAGAAGCTTACGGTTAGCGACAGGAGACTACTACGAGCAGTACTTC	CVRSLRLATGDYYEQYF	TRBJ2-7	TRBV7-5	NA	NA
TGCAGTGCTAGGCGAAATGAGCAGTTCTTC	CSARRNEQFF	TRBJ2-1	TRBV20-1	NA	NA
TGTGCCAGCAGCCGTTCCTACAGAATTGAGACGACTAACTATGGCTACACCTTC	CASSRSYRIETTNYGYTF	TRBJ1-2	TRBV9	NA	NA
TGTGCCAGCAGCCCGAAGGGCACAGGACTAAATGAGCAGTTCTTC	CASSPKGTGLNEQFF	TRBJ2-1	TRBV27	once	NA
TGTGCCAGCAGTCGGGACAGGACCTACAATGAGCAGTTCTTC	CASSRDRTYNEQFF	TRBJ2-1	TRBV6-5	NA	TRBD1
TGTGCCAGTGGGGCCCTCTATAATTCACCCCTCCACTTT	CASGALYNSPLHF	TRBJ1-6	TRBV25-1	NA	NA
TGTGCCAGCAGCTTTGAGGGGGTCGGCACAGATACGCAGTATTTT	CASSFEGVGTDTQYF	TRBJ2-3	TRBV7-9	NA	NA
TGTGCCAGCAGCACGGACAAGGAGGCTTTCTTT	CASSTDKEAFF	TRBJ1-1	TRBV7-9	once	NA
TGTGCCACCTCCCGGGACAGTACTGATACGCAGTATTTT	CATSRDSTDTQYF	TRBJ2-3	TRBV10-3	NA	TRBD1
TGTGCCAGCAGCCAAGCGGGGGGGCTCCAAGAGACCCAGTACTTC	CASSQAGGLQETQYF	TRBJ2-5	TRBV4-2	NA	TRBD2
TGCGCCAGCAGCCCAGAAGGCCTCGCAGCGGGGGGGCCAGGAGAGCAGTTCTTC	CASSPEGLAAGGPGEQFF	TRBJ2-1	TRBV4-1	NA	TRBD2
TGTGCCAGCAGCTCAGGACTAGCGGGGGCCGAGCAGTACTTC	CASSSGLAGAEQYF	TRBJ2-7	TRBV9	NA	TRBD2
TGTGCCAGCAGTACGGGGTTAGGGCGGAATATTAAGAATTCACCCCTCCACTTT	CASSTGLGRNIKNSPLHF	TRBJ1-6	TRBV2	NA	NA
TGTGCCAGCAGTACCCAGGGGGGCAATCAGCCCCAGCATTTT	CASSTQGGNQPQHF	TRBJ1-5	TRBV2	NA	TRBD1
TGTGCCAGCAGCCTGGGACTTACCGGGGAGCTGTTTTTT	CASSLGLTGELFF	TRBJ2-2	TRBV13	NA	NA
TGCGCCAGCAGCCCCCGACTGGGGCTTACACACAATGAGCAGTTCTTC	CASSPRLGLTHNEQFF	TRBJ2-1	TRBV5-1	NA	NA
TGTGCCAGCAGCGTAGGACAGTCGGATTCACCCCTCCACTTT	CASSVGQSDSPLHF	TRBJ1-6	TRBV9	NA	NA
TGTGCCAGCTTGGACAGGACTAGCACAGATACGCAGTATTTT	CASLDRTSTDTQYF	TRBJ2-3	TRBV6-5	NA	TRBD1
TGTGCCAGCAGCTTAAGACACCCGGGGGACTCCTATAATTCACCCCTCCACTTT	CASSLRHPGDSYNSPLHF	TRBJ1-6	TRBV11-2	NA	NA
TGCGCCAGCAGCCCGGGACAGCTGTCTACTGAAGCTTTCTTT	CASSPGQLSTEAFF	TRBJ1-1	TRBV5-1	NA	TRBD1
TGTGCCAGTAGTACACAACTAATTGGAGAGACCCAGTACTTC	CASSTQLIGETQYF	TRBJ2-5	TRBV19	NA	NA
TGTGCCAGCTCACCAGGGACAGGGAGTCATGGCTACACCTTC	CASSPGTGSHGYTF	TRBJ1-2	TRBV18	NA	TRBD1
TGTGCCAGCAGCCAAGGTTGGACAGGGAACACTGAAGCTTTCTTT	CASSQGWTGNTEAFF	TRBJ1-1	TRBV3-1/TRBV3-2	NA	TRBD1
TGTGCCAGCAGCCAGGGGGCAGGTAATTCACCCCTCCACTTT	CASSQGAGNSPLHF	TRBJ1-6	TRBV5-6	NA	TRBD1
TGCAGCGTTGAGGCGTTAGGGGGACAAGAGACCCAGTACTTC	CSVEALGGQETQYF	TRBJ2-5	TRBV29-1	NA	NA
TGTGCCAGCAGTGCCTTACTAGGAAGGGCCGGGGAGCTGTTTTTT	CASSALLGRAGELFF	TRBJ2-2	TRBV2	NA	NA
TGCGCCAGCAGCAGAGGACAGGGGAGCACTGAAGCTTTCTTT	CASSRGQGSTEAFF	TRBJ1-1	TRBV5-1	NA	TRBD1
TGTGCCAGCTCACCAACAGGGGTGGTTTCACCCCTCCACTTT	CASSPTGVVSPLHF	TRBJ1-6	TRBV18	NA	TRBD1
TGCAGCGTCCCCGGGGCGCCTAGGGGGCTTGGCTACACCTTC	CSVPGAPRGLGYTF	TRBJ1-2	TRBV29-1	NA	TRBD1
TGCGCCAGCAGCCCAGGGGTTTCTAATGAAAAACTGTTTTTT	CASSPGVSNEKLFF	TRBJ1-4	TRBV10-1	NA	NA
TGTGCCAGCAGCTTTTCCGATTCACCCCTCCACTTT	CASSFSDSPLHF	TRBJ1-6	TRBV13	NA	NA
TGTGCCAGCTCACTTGTGCAGGGTATTAATGAAAAACTGTTTTTT	CASSLVQGINEKLFF	TRBJ1-4	TRBV18	NA	NA
TGTGCCAGCAGGCGTGGACACACGAACACTGAAGCTTTCTTT	CASRRGHTNTEAFF	TRBJ1-1	TRBV28	NA	NA
TGTGCCAGCAGTGGACAATACTATGGCTACACCTTC	CASSGQYYGYTF	TRBJ1-2	TRBV12-3/TRBV12-4	NA	NA
TGTGCCAGCAGCTTGAGAGATGAAAAACTGTTTTTT	CASSLRDEKLFF	TRBJ1-4	TRBV5-5	NA	NA
TGTGCCAGCAGCCGACCGGGACAGGGGGCGGTGGATTGGCTCACTGAAGCTTTCTTT	CASSRPGQGAVDWLTEAFF	TRBJ1-1	TRBV11-2	NA	TRBD1
TGCGCCAGCAGCTTGAGGTCGGGTAGCAATCAGCCCCAGCATTTT	CASSLRSGSNQPQHF	TRBJ1-5	TRBV5-1	NA	NA
TGTGCCAGCAGCAAAGCGCAAAACAGGAGCTCCTATAATTCACCCCTCCACTTT	CASSKAQNRSSYNSPLHF	TRBJ1-6	TRBV21-1	NA	NA
TGCGCCAGCAGCTTGGGACAGGGGTTAAGGGGCTACACCTTC	CASSLGQGLRGYTF	TRBJ1-2	TRBV5-1	once	TRBD1
TGTGCCAGCAGCCAAGCGGGGACTGTCCAAGAGACCCAGTACTTC	CASSQAGTVQETQYF	TRBJ2-5	TRBV3-1/TRBV3-2	NA	NA
TGTGCTAGTGGTCCGGGACAGAGAAATGGGGAGCTGTTTTTT	CASGPGQRNGELFF	TRBJ2-2	TRBV12-5	NA	TRBD1
TGTGCCAGCAGCGTGAGGACAGGGGGCGATTCACCCCTCCACTTT	CASSVRTGGDSPLHF	TRBJ1-6	TRBV9	NA	TRBD1
TGTGCCAGCAGTTCCCCGACAGGAAACACCTTC	CASSSPTGNTF	TRBJ1-2	TRBV6-5	NA	NA
TGTGCCAGCAGCTTAGCGTGGCCGTCTGTAGGAAACACCATATATTTT	CASSLAWPSVGNTIYF	TRBJ1-3	TRBV7-9	NA	NA
TGTGCCAGCAGTTCGCCAGTGCTCACCAAGTATTTT	CASSSPVLTKYF	TRBJ2-3	TRBV12-3/TRBV12-4	NA	NA